This is a list of T cell receptor beta chains from one sample in a study of T cell repertoires in cytomegalovirus infection. Via MiXCR, TCRdb re-called the reads, giving one row per CDR3 protein. The table has about 830,000 distinct CDR3 sequences, 30% to 35% seen once. What these receptors recognize is not known. The sample was cultured CD8+ T cells from PBMCs, taken from culture after CMV antigen stimulation. The receptors were gathered from a human donor in good health (CMV status not recorded). Some clones in this sample may be carry-over from other donors' samples. Both conserved end residues are part of each CDR3. The order of the fields is clone size, J gene, V gene, D gene, CDR3 protein, CDR3 DNA. A D gene is named only where the DNA matches it firmly. A row's size may be missing; if present it is once, few, many or a size class.

many TRBJ1-5 TRBV27 - CASSLTSNQPQHF TGTGCCAGCAGTTTAACTAGCAATCAGCCCCAGCATTTT
- TRBJ1-1 TRBV6-6 - CASSLGGHLNTEAFF TGTGCCAGCAGCCTCGGAGGGCACCTGAACACTGAAGCTTTCTTT
few TRBJ1-6 TRBV7-2 - CASSFPPVAEGSPLHF TGTGCCAGCAGCTTTCCCCCAGTGGCGGAGGGGTCACCCCTCCACTTT
- TRBJ2-1 TRBV24-1 - CATSDGTQDEQFF TGTGCCACCAGTGATGGGACCCAGGATGAGCAGTTCTTC
few TRBJ2-5 TRBV5-4 - CASSLEGGAETQYF TGTGCCAGCAGCTTGGAAGGGGGGGCGGAGACCCAGTACTTC
- TRBJ2-1 TRBV7-6 - CASSFEGEVADEQFF TGTGCCAGCAGCTTTGAAGGGGAAGTAGCCGATGAGCAGTTCTTC
few TRBJ2-2 TRBV6-1 - CASSVRVDGELFF TGTGCCAGCAGTGTCAGGGTTGACGGGGAGCTGTTTTTT
- TRBJ1-1 TRBV12-3/TRBV12-4 TRBD1 CASSLVGGQGKNTEAFF TGTGCCAGCAGTTTAGTAGGGGGACAGGGAAAGAACACTGAAGCTTTCTTT
many TRBJ2-1 TRBV7-8 - CASSLRLGSIEVYNEQFF TGTGCCAGCAGCTTACGGCTAGGATCAATCGAGGTGTACAATGAGCAGTTCTTC
- TRBJ2-5 TRBV12-3/TRBV12-4 TRBD2 CASSSSDQFSGVGYF TGTGCCAGCAGCTCAAGCGATCAATTTAGCGGGGTGGGGTACTTC
- TRBJ1-5 TRBV28 TRBD1 CASSIRDRYLGDQPQHF TGTGCCAGCAGTATTAGGGACAGGTATTTGGGGGATCAGCCCCAGCATTTT
many TRBJ1-1 TRBV7-2 - CASSLGSRYTEAFF TGTGCCAGCAGCTTAGGGTCCCGGTACACTGAAGCTTTCTTT
few TRBJ1-3 TRBV5-6 - CASSFGGGDTPRGRGNTIYF TGTGCCAGCAGCTTTGGAGGAGGGGACACCCCTCGCGGAAGAGGAAACACCATATATTTT
- TRBJ2-2 TRBV5-4 - CASGTSSGELFF TGTGCCAGCGGAACAAGTAGCGGGGAGCTGTTTTTT
- TRBJ2-7 TRBV5-1 - CASSGGGQTSYKQYF TGCGCCAGCAGCGGGGGGGGACAGACCTCCTACAAGCAGTACTTC